What follows is one T cell receptor beta chain and its context. Its antigen remains unidentified. Only in-frame clones appear in the TCRdb table, and some are missing; sequencing was by immunoSEQ multiplex PCR. The sample consists of about 600,000 clones, more than 95% of them appearing once. CDR1 is MNHEY and CDR2 is SVGAGI in the germline V gene. With 8 bases clipped from V and 3 bases from J, the junction kept 3 bases outside the gene matches. This CDR3 comprises 12 residues. This sample is part of a study of shared clonotypes between healthy human individuals. Findings of the study overall: Memory subsets generally showed smaller estimated richness than naive subsets did. Owing to a small donor count, the genetic and exposure-history diversity represented was limited.

All donors qualified as healthy HIV-negative adults and had experienced no recent acute infections or vaccinations. The receptor was isolated from a young woman in good health. The chain combines TRBV6-5 with TRBJ2-7; 8 positions match TRBD2. The sequencing sample was made of naive CD4+ T cells sorted from blood. Subset indicated: CD45RA+ positively selected. The CDR3 DNA reads TGTGCCAGCCGTAGCGGGAACTACGAGCAGTACTTC. Protein sequence: CASRSGNYEQYF.